This T cell receptor beta chain appears in the sequencing data of a study of CD8 T cells in ankylosing spondylitis. For TCR beta, libraries came from quantitative 5'-RACE with molecular barcodes. TCRdb independently ran MiXCR on the 5' RACE reads; one entry per CDR3 protein. The table records some 350,000 distinct CDR3 sequences, about 15% of them present only once. Deletions cut 5 bases from V and 4 bases from J, with 14 bases between. This CDR3 region has 13 residues. CDR1 is DFQATT, CDR2 SNEGSKA, per germline (reference sequence). Study conclusions and caveats: Prior literature has documented some motif variants in synovial fluid and blood from reactive arthritis. Blood of patients with ankylosing spondylitis appeared to be characterized by a TCR beta motif of eight highly homologous variants. Disease-linked clones were reportedly significantly enriched in matched ankylosing spondylitis synovial fluid.

This clonotype has more than one count but fewer than ten. The antigen is undetermined. The chain employs TRBV20-1 and TRBJ1-1; weak D call: TRBD1 (5 bases). Sequenced: blood, either unsorted or a sorted T cell fraction (not recorded which). The clonotype comes from a male donor with ankylosing spondylitis or in good health (not recorded which). CDR3 sequence (DNA): TGCAGTGCTGCCCTGGGGGGAAGCACTGAAGCTTTCTTT. Residues: CSAALGGSTEAFF.